The clone carrying this T cell receptor beta chain was detected once. Antigen specificity is unknown. A multiplex PCR was run with 60 Vbeta primers and 13 Jbeta primers. Sequencing was performed with immunoSEQ multiplex PCR; in TCRdb, only in-frame clones are kept and a portion is missing. The table records 180,000 or so clones, 55% to 75% of them present only once. This sample was included in a study of cytomegalovirus exposure and HLA in healthy donors. Findings and caveats of the study: Previous analysis showed most TCR beta V segments were productive about 87% or about 30% of the time.

This CDR3 contains 15 residues. V lost 10 bases and J lost 5; bases outside the gene matches: 5. Germline loops: CDR1 ENHRY, CDR2 SYGVKD. At the time of sampling, donors were nominally healthy, though unrecorded immune exposures were likely. The chain employs TRBV10-3 and TRBJ2-1; TRBD2 agrees at 16 bases. The sample was PBMCs. The source of this sequence is a human donor in good health. The CDR3 sequence: CATLGLAGGNNEQFF. CDR3 coding DNA: TGTGCCACCCTGGGACTAGCGGGGGGGAACAATGAGCAGTTCTTC.